This T cell receptor (beta chain) was obtained from a study of cytomegalovirus exposure and HLA in healthy donors. Study-wide findings and caveats: In vitro experiments confirmed that a few CMV-associated chains were specific for CMV antigens. Later on, an analysis found that several of the most significant clusters appeared to be linked to common viral pathogens, which included parvovirus B19.

The trim removed 6 bases at V and 5 bases at J, leaving 10 bases unmatched. The germline CDR1 and CDR2 sequences are KGHSH and LQKENI. This CDR3 has 17 amino acids. The PCR ran on 60 Vbeta and 13 Jbeta primers. Data came from immunoSEQ multiplex PCR; TCRdb stores just in-frame clones and leaves some out. Here the sample spans some 150,000 clones, roughly 82% being singletons. As to this clone: Its antigen is not known.

The chain recombines TRBV18 with TRBJ2-1, with TRBD2 matching over 13 bases. This sequence originates from a woman aged 50 to 65 in good health and CMV-seropositive. What was sequenced was PBMCs. CDR3 sequence reads: CASSQLAGGPLDNEQFF. The CDR3 region has the DNA TGTGCCAGCTCTCAACTAGCGGGGGGGCCTCTGGACAATGAGCAGTTCTTC.